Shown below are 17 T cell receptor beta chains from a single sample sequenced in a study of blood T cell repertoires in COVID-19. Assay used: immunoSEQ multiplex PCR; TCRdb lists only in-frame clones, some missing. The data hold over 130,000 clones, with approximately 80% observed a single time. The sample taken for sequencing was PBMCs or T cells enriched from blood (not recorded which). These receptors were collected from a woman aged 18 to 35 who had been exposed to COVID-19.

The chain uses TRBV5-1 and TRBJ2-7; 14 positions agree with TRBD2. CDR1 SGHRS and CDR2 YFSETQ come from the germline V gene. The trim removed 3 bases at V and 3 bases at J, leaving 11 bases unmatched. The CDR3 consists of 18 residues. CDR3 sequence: CASSSLGLAGDTIYEQYF. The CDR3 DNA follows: TGCGCCAGCAGCTCCCTGGGACTAGCGGGAGATACCATCTACGAGCAGTACTTC.

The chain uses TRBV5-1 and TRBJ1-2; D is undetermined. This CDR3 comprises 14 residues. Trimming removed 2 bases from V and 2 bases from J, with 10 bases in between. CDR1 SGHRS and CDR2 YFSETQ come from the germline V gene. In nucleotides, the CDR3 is TGCGCCAGCAGCTTTCTCGAAGCCAACTATGGCTACACCTTC. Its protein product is CASSFLEANYGYTF.

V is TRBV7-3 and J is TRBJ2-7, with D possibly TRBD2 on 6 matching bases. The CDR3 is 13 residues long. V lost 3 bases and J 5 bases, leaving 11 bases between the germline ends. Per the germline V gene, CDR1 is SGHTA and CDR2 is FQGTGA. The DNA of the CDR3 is TGTGCCAGCAGCTTTGGCCCGGGGGACGAGCAGTACTTC. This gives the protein CASSFGPGDEQYF.

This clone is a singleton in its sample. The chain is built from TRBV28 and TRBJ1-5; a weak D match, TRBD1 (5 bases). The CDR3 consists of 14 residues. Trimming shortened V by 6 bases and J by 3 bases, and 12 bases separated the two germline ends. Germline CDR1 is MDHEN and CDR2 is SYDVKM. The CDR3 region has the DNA TGTGCCAGCAGCCTGGGGGGACCCAATCAGCCCCAGCATTTT. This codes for CASSLGGPNQPQHF. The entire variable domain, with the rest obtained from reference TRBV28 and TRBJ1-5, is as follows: DVKVTQSSRYLVKRTGEKVFLECVQDMDHENMFWYRQDPGLGLRLIYFSYDVKMKEKGDIPEGYSVSREKKERFSLILESASTNQTSMYLCASSLGGPNQPQHFGDGTRLSIL.

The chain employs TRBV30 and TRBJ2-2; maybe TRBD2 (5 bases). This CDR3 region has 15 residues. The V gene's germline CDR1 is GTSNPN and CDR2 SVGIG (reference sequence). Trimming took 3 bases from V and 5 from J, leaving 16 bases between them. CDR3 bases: TGTGCCTGGAGCCTTACCCGGGGTTCAACCGGGGAGCTGTTTTTT. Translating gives CAWSLTRGSTGELFF.

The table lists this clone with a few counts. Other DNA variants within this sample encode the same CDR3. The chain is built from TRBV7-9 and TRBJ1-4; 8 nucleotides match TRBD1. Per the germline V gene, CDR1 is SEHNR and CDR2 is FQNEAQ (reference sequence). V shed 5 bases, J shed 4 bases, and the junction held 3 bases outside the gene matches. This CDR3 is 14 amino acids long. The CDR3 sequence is CASSHGQGNEKLFF. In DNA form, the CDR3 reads TGTGCCAGCAGCCACGGACAGGGTAATGAAAAACTGTTTTTT.

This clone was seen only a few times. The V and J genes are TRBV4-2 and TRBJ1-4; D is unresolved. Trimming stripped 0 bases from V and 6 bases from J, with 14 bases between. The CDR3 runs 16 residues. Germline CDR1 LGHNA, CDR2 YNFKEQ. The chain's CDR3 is CASSQEGPVWDEKLFF. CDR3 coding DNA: TGTGCCAGCAGCCAAGAGGGCCCCGTCTGGGATGAAAAACTGTTTTTT.

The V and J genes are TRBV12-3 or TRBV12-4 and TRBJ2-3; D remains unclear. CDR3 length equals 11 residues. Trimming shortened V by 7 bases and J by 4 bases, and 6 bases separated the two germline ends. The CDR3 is CASTSSDTQYF. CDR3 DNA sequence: TGTGCCAGCACCTCGTCAGATACGCAGTATTTT.

The CDR3 sequence is CAWKNDRAQETQYF. CDR3 bases: TGTGCCTGGAAGAACGACAGGGCCCAAGAGACCCAGTACTTC. This chain uses TRBV30 with TRBJ2-5; 7 bases are shared with TRBD1. V was clipped by 4 bases and J by 1 base; unmatched bases: 6. CDR1 is GTSNPN and CDR2 is SVGIG in the germline V gene (reference sequence). The CDR3 runs to 14 residues.

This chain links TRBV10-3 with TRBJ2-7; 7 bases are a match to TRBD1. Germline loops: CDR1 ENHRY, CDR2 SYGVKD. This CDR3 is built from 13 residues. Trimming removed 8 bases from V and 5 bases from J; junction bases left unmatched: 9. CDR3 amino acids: CAICPAGGNEQYF. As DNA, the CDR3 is TGTGCCATCTGCCCGGCAGGGGGTAACGAGCAGTACTTC.

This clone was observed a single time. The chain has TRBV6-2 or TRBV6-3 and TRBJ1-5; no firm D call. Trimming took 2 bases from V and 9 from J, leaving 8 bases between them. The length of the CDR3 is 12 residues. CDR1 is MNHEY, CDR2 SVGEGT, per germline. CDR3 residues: CASSYEGRPQHF. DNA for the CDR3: TGTGCCAGCAGTTACGAGGGAAGGCCCCAGCATTTT.

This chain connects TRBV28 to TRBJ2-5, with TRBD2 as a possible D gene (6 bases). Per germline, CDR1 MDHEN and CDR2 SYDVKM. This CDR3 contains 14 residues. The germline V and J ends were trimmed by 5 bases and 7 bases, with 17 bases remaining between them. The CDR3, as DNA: TGTGCCAGCAGTGAGGGACTGATGGGTGGGACCCAGTACTTC. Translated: CASSEGLMGGTQYF.

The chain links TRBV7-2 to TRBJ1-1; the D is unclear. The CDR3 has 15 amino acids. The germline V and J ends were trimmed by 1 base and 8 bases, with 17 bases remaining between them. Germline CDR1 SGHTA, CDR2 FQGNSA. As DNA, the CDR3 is TGTGCCAGCAGCTTAGTCAACGGACTATTCTCAGAAGCTTTCTTT. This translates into CASSLVNGLFSEAFF.

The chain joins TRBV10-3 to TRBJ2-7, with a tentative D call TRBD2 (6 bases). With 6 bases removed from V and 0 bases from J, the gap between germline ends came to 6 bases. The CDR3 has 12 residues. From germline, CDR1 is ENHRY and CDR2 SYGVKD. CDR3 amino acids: CAIRTSSYEQYF. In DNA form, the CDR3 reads TGTGCCATCAGGACTAGCTCCTACGAGCAGTACTTC.

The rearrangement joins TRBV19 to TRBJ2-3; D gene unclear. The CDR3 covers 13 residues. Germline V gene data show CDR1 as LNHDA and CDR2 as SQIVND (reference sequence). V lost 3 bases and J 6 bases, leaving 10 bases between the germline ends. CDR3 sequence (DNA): TGTGCCAGTAGTATTGCTAGACTGGATACGCAGTATTTT. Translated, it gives CASSIARLDTQYF.

This CDR3 reads CASRNQDRGPGYGYTF. CDR3 in DNA: TGTGCCAGCAGGAACCAGGACAGGGGGCCAGGCTATGGCTACACCTTC. The rearrangement links TRBV28 to TRBJ1-2, with TRBD1 matching 11 bases. V lost 6 bases to trimming and J lost 4 bases; unmatched junction nucleotides: 10. The CDR3 sequence is 16 residues long. Germline V lookup: CDR1 MDHEN, CDR2 SYDVKM.

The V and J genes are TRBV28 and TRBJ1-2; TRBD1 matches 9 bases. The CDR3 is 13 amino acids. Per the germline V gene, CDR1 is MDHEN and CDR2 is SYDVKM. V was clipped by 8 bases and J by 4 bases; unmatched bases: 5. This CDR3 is CASVSTGGYGYTF. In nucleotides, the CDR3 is TGTGCCAGCGTTTCGACAGGGGGCTATGGCTACACCTTC.